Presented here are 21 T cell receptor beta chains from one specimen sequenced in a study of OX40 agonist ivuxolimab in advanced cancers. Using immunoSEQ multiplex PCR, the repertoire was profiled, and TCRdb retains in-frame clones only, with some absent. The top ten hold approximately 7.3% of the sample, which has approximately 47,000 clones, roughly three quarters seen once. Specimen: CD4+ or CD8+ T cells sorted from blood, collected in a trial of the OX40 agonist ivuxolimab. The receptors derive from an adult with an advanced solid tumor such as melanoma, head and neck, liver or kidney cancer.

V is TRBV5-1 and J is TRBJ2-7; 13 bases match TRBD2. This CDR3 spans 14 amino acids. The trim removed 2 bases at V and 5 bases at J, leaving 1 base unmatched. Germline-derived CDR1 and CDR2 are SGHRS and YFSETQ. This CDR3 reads CASSFGTSGNEQYF. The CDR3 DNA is TGCGCCAGCAGCTTCGGGACTAGCGGGAACGAGCAGTACTTC.

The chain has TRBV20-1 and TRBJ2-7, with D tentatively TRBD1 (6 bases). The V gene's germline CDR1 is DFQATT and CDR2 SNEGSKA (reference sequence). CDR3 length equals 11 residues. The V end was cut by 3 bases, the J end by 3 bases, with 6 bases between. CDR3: CSARDSYEQYF. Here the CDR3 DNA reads TGCAGTGCTAGGGACAGCTACGAGCAGTACTTC.

The DNA for the CDR3 is TGTGCCTGGAGTGTAAGAGCGGGAGGAATCATTGTGCAGTTCTTC. Translating it yields CAWSVRAGGIIVQFF. The chain joins TRBV30 to TRBJ2-1; 9 positions match TRBD2. Losses at the gene ends were 0 bases for V and 12 bases for J; bases not matched to a gene: 12. Germline loops: CDR1 GTSNPN, CDR2 SVGIG (reference sequence). The CDR3 contains 15 residues.

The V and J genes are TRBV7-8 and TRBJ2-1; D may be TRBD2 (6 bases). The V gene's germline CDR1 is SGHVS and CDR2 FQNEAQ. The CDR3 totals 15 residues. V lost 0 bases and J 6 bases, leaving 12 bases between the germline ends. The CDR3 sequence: CASSLAYGGFNEQFF. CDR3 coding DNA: TGTGCCAGCAGCTTAGCCTACGGGGGTTTCAATGAGCAGTTCTTC. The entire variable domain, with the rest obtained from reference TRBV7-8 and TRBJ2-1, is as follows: GAGVSQSPRYKVAKRGQDVALRCDPISGHVSLFWYQQALGQGPEFLTYFQNEAQLDKSGLPSDRFFAERPEGSVSTLKIQRTQQEDSAVYLCASSLAYGGFNEQFFGPGTRLTVL.

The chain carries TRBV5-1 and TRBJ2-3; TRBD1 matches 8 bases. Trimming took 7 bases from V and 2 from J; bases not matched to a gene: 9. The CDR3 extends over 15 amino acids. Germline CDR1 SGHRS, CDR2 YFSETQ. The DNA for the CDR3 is TGCGCCAGCTCACGGGCAGGGGGCTACACAGATACGCAGTATTTT. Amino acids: CASSRAGGYTDTQYF.

The DNA for the CDR3 is TGTGCCAGCAGCGTGACAGGGGGCTCTTTCTCAACTAATGAAAAACTGTTTTTT. Translating gives CASSVTGGSFSTNEKLFF. The J gene is TRBJ1-4, the V gene TRBV9, with 10 bases fitting TRBD1. The CDR3 has 18 residues. The germline V gene has CDR1 SGDLS and CDR2 YYNGEE. With V trimmed by 2 bases and J by 0 bases, 7 bases remained unmatched.

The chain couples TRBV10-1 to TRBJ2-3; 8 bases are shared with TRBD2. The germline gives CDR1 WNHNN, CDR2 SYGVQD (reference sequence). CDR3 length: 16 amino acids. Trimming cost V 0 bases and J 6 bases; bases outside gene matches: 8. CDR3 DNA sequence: TGCGCCAGCAGTGAGTCATCAGGGTCTAGCGGGGATACGCAGTATTTT. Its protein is CASSESSGSSGDTQYF.

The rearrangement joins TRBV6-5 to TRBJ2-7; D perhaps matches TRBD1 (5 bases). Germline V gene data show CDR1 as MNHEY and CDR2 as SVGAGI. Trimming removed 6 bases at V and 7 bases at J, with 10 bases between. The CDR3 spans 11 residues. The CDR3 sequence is CASRLRQEQYF. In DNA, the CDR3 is TGTGCCAGCAGGCTCCGACAGGAGCAGTACTTC.

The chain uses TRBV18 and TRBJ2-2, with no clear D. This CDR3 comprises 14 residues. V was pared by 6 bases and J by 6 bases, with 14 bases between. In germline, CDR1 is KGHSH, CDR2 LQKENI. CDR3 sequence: CASSRGPEAGELFF. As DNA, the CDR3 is TGTGCCAGCTCCCGAGGCCCGGAAGCCGGGGAGCTGTTTTTT.

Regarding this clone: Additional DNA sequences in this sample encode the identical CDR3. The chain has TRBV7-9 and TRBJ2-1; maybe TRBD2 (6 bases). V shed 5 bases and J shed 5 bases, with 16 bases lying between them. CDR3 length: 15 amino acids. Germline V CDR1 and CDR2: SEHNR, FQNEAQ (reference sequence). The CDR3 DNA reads TGTGCCAGCAGCCCCCTGGGCGGGACGGACAATGAGCAGTTCTTC. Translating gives CASSPLGGTDNEQFF.

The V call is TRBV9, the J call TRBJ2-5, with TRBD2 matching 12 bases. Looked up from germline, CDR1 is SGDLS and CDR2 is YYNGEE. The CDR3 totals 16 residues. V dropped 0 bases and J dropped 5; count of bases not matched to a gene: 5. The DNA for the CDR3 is TGTGCCAGCAGCGTAGGACTAGCGGGAGCTCGGGAGACCCAGTACTTC. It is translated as CASSVGLAGARETQYF. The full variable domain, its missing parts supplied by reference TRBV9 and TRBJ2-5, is DSGVTQTPKHLITATGQRVTLRCSPRSGDLSVYWYQQSLDQGLQFLIQYYNGEERAKGNILERFSAQQFPDLHSELNLSSLELGDSALYFCASSVGLAGARETQYFGPGTRLLVL.

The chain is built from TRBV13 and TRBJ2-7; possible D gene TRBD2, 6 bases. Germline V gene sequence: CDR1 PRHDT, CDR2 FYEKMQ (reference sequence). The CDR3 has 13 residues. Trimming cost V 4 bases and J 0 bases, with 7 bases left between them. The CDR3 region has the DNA TGTGCCAGCAGCTCGGGACTCTCCTACGAGCAGTACTTC. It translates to CASSSGLSYEQYF.

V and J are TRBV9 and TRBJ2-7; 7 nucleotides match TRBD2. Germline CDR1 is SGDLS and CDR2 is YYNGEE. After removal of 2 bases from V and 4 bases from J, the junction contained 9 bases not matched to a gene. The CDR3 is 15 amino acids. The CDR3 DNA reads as TGTGCCAGCAGCGTGGGCAATCGGGGGGTTTACGAGCAGTACTTC. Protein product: CASSVGNRGVYEQYF.

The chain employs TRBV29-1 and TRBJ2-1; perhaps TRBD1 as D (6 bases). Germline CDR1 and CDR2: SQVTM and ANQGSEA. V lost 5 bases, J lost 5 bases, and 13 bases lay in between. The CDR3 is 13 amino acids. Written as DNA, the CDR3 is TGCAGCGTTTTATTCCAGGGGCACAATGAGCAGTTCTTC. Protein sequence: CSVLFQGHNEQFF.

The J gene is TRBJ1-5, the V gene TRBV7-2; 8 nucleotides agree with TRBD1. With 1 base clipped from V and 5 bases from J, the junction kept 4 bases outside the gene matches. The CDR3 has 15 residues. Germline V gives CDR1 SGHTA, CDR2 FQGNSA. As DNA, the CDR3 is TGTGCCAGCAGCTTAGACGGACAGGGCCATCAGCCCCAGCATTTT. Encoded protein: CASSLDGQGHQPQHF.

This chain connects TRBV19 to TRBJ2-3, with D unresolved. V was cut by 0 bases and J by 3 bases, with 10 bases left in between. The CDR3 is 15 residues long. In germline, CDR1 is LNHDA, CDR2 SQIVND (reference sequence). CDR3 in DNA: TGTGCCAGTAGTATAGACGGCCAGCTGACAGATACGCAGTATTTT. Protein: CASSIDGQLTDTQYF.

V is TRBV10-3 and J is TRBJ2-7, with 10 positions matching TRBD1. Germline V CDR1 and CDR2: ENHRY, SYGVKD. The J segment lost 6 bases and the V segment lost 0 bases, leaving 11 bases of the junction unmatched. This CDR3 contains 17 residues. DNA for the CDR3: TGTGCCATCAGTGAGTCGAGTGGGGGACAGGGGAAGTCCGAGCAGTACTTC. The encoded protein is CAISESSGGQGKSEQYF.

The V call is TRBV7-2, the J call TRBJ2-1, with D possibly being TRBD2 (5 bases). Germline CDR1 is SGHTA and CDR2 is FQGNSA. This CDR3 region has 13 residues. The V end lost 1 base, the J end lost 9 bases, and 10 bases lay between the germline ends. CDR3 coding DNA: TGTGCCAGCAGCTTAGGACTAAACAGTGAGCAGTTCTTC. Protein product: CASSLGLNSEQFF.

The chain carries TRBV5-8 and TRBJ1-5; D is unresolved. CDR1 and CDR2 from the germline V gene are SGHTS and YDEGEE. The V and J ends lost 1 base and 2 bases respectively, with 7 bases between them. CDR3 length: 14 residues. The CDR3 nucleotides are TGTGCCAGCAGCTTGATGTCCGGCAATCAGCCCCAGCATTTT. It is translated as CASSLMSGNQPQHF.

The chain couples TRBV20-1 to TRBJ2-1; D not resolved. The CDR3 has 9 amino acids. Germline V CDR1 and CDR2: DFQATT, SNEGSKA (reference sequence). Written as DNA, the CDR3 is TGCAGCGCCCACAATGAGCAGTTCTTC. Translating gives CSAHNEQFF.

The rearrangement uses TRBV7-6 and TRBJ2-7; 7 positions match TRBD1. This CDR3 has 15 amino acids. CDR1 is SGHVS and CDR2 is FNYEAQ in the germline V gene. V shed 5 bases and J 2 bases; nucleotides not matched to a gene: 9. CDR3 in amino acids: CASSPTRDRAYEQYF. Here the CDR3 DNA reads TGTGCCAGCAGCCCTACACGGGACAGAGCCTACGAGCAGTACTTC.